This T cell receptor beta chain was retrieved from a study of blood T cell repertoires in COVID-19. Study in general: Acute and convalescent COVID-19 samples came from the United States, Italy and Spain. The analysed material was cDNA or gDNA that came from T cells, B-cell-depleted T cells, or PBMCs.

V lost 1 base and J 7 bases, leaving 13 bases between the germline ends. CDR1 is SGHDN, CDR2 FVKESK, per germline. The CDR3 contains 15 residues. In the study's own analysis: Reference gene primers were amplified, and this amplification served to estimate nucleated cell counts. Sequencing was performed with immunoSEQ multiplex PCR; in TCRdb, only in-frame clones are kept and a portion is missing. V and J calls and clone size are copied from that table; D and trimming were computed from the DNA. The sample lists a few hundred thousand clones; 88% were seen once. This TCR came from a woman between 45 and 60 years old with active or convalescent COVID-19. V gene TRBV14 combines with J gene TRBJ2-2, with a tentative D call TRBD2 (6 bases). Sequencing input: peripheral blood. Here the CDR3 DNA reads TGTGCCAGCAGCCAAGTTTCGAGGAGGGTCGGGGAGCTGTTTTTT. Its translation: CASSQVSRRVGELFF. The complete variable domain, with remaining parts taken from reference TRBV14 and TRBJ2-2, reads EAGVTQFPSHSVIEKGQTVTLRCDPISGHDNLYWYRRVMGKEIKFLLHFVKESKQDESGMPNNRFLAERTGGTYSTLKVQPAELEDSGVYFCASSQVSRRVGELFFGEGSRLTVL.